A selection of T cell receptor beta chains follows, all from one sample in a study of blood T cells in healthy people across ages. Each CDR3 protein is one row after TCRdb ran MiXCR on the 5' RACE reads. This table holds 700,000 or so distinct CDR3 sequences, 22% found once. Sequenced input: blood. The source of these receptors is a man between 65 and 85 years old in good health. Each CDR3 is given with its conserved first and last residue. Each record gives: clone size, J gene, V gene, D gene, CDR3 length, CDR3 DNA, CDR3 protein. The D gene is left open where the match is weak. Clone sizes are given selectively: once, few, many, or a class where the clone is expanded.

clone_size: -; j_call: TRBJ2-4; v_call: TRBV4-1; d_call: -; cdr3_length: 18; cdr3_nt: TGCGCCAGCAGCCACGGGACACTGGGGAGGGTAGCCAAAAACATTCAGTACTTC; cdr3_aa: CASSHGTLGRVAKNIQYF
clone_size: few; j_call: TRBJ1-1; v_call: TRBV5-1; d_call: TRBD1; cdr3_length: 15; cdr3_nt: TGCGCCAGCAGCTTGTCCGGGGGACAGTTCCCTGAAGCTTTCTTT; cdr3_aa: CASSLSGGQFPEAFF
clone_size: many; j_call: TRBJ1-2; v_call: TRBV28; d_call: -; cdr3_length: 17; cdr3_nt: TGTGCCAGCAGTTTACAGAATAGGAGAAAAGCTAACTATGGCTACACCTTC; cdr3_aa: CASSLQNRRKANYGYTF
clone_size: -; j_call: TRBJ2-5; v_call: TRBV7-2; d_call: TRBD2; cdr3_length: 18; cdr3_nt: TGTGCCAGCAGCCGTAGCGGGAGGGCCTTGGGAAATCAAGAGACCCAGTACTTC; cdr3_aa: CASSRSGRALGNQETQYF
clone_size: -; j_call: TRBJ1-1; v_call: TRBV5-1; d_call: TRBD1; cdr3_length: 15; cdr3_nt: TGCGCCAGCAGCTTTACAGGGGAGGAATGGACTGAAGCTTTCTTT; cdr3_aa: CASSFTGEEWTEAFF
clone_size: few; j_call: TRBJ2-5; v_call: TRBV29-1; d_call: -; cdr3_length: 14; cdr3_nt: TGCAGCGTGACCTTAACAGGGATGGGAGAGACCCAGTACTTC; cdr3_aa: CSVTLTGMGETQYF
clone_size: -; j_call: TRBJ2-7; v_call: TRBV6-1; d_call: -; cdr3_length: 13; cdr3_nt: TGTGCCACCCGAGCACCGGGGCCCAACGAGCAGTACTTC; cdr3_aa: CATRAPGPNEQYF
clone_size: many; j_call: TRBJ2-7; v_call: TRBV7-9; d_call: TRBD2; cdr3_length: 12; cdr3_nt: TGTGCCAGCAGCCTTGGACTAGCCGAGCAGTACTTC; cdr3_aa: CASSLGLAEQYF
clone_size: few; j_call: TRBJ2-5; v_call: TRBV11-3; d_call: -; cdr3_length: 13; cdr3_nt: TGTGCCAGCAGAAAGACAGCCCAAGAGACCCAGTACTTC; cdr3_aa: CASRKTAQETQYF
clone_size: many; j_call: TRBJ2-4; v_call: TRBV30; d_call: -; cdr3_length: 14; cdr3_nt: TGTGCCTGGAGTGTTCCTGGAAGCAAAAACATTCAGTACTTC; cdr3_aa: CAWSVPGSKNIQYF
clone_size: -; j_call: TRBJ2-5; v_call: TRBV7-2; d_call: TRBD2; cdr3_length: 14; cdr3_nt: TGTGCCAGCAGCCAGCGGGGGCTCGAGCAGACCCAGTACTTC; cdr3_aa: CASSQRGLEQTQYF
clone_size: -; j_call: TRBJ1-3; v_call: TRBV7-2; d_call: -; cdr3_length: 17; cdr3_nt: TGTGCCAGCAGCGCCCAACCCCTGTTGGGGGGCGCGAGCACCATATATTTT; cdr3_aa: CASSAQPLLGGASTIYF
clone_size: few; j_call: TRBJ2-3; v_call: TRBV10-2; d_call: -; cdr3_length: 17; cdr3_nt: TGCGCCAGCAGCCCTTTGTCGGTTCAGCGGAGCACAGATACGCAGTATTTT; cdr3_aa: CASSPLSVQRSTDTQYF
clone_size: -; j_call: TRBJ2-1; v_call: TRBV24-1; d_call: TRBD2; cdr3_length: 15; cdr3_nt: TGTGCCACCAGTGGCCCAGCGGGAGTACGCAATGAGCAGTTCTTC; cdr3_aa: CATSGPAGVRNEQFF
clone_size: many; j_call: TRBJ2-3; v_call: TRBV29-1; d_call: -; cdr3_length: 12; cdr3_nt: TGCAGCGCCCAGGGCAGCACAGATACGCAGTATTTT; cdr3_aa: CSAQGSTDTQYF
clone_size: few; j_call: TRBJ1-2; v_call: TRBV5-5; d_call: -; cdr3_length: 16; cdr3_nt: TGTGCCAGCAGCATCGGTGACAGACGATACAACTATGGCTACACCTTC; cdr3_aa: CASSIGDRRYNYGYTF
clone_size: -; j_call: TRBJ2-5; v_call: TRBV11-2; d_call: -; cdr3_length: 14; cdr3_nt: TGTGCCAGCAGCCCCGTGGGTTGGCAAGAGACCCAGTACTTC; cdr3_aa: CASSPVGWQETQYF
clone_size: -; j_call: TRBJ1-1; v_call: TRBV9; d_call: -; cdr3_length: 13; cdr3_nt: TGTGCCAGCGTGGGGAATGTGAACACTGAAGCTTTCTTT; cdr3_aa: CASVGNVNTEAFF
clone_size: few; j_call: TRBJ2-1; v_call: TRBV6-5; d_call: TRBD1; cdr3_length: 16; cdr3_nt: TGTGCCAGCAGTTTACAGGGGACAGCTTCCTACAATGAGCAGTTCTTC; cdr3_aa: CASSLQGTASYNEQFF
clone_size: few; j_call: TRBJ1-1; v_call: TRBV7-9; d_call: -; cdr3_length: 15; cdr3_nt: TGTGCCAGCAGCTTACCACAGGGCGTAGGCACTGAAGCTTTCTTT; cdr3_aa: CASSLPQGVGTEAFF
clone_size: many; j_call: TRBJ2-7; v_call: TRBV5-1; d_call: TRBD1; cdr3_length: 15; cdr3_nt: TGCGCCAGCAGCTCGACAGGGGGCTCTTCCTACGAGCAGTACTTC; cdr3_aa: CASSSTGGSSYEQYF
clone_size: -; j_call: TRBJ2-3; v_call: TRBV18; d_call: -; cdr3_length: 12; cdr3_nt: TGTGCCAGCTCCCAAAGCCCAGATACGCAGTATTTT; cdr3_aa: CASSQSPDTQYF
clone_size: -; j_call: TRBJ1-1; v_call: TRBV7-2; d_call: -; cdr3_length: 17; cdr3_nt: TGTGCCAGCAGCTTATTCAGAAACAGCCAAGTCGGATTCGGAGCTTTCTTT; cdr3_aa: CASSLFRNSQVGFGAFF
clone_size: -; j_call: TRBJ2-1; v_call: TRBV3-1; d_call: TRBD1; cdr3_length: 14; cdr3_nt: TGTGCCAGCAGCTCCGGGACAGGGTGGAATGAGCAGTTCTTC; cdr3_aa: CASSSGTGWNEQFF
clone_size: -; j_call: TRBJ1-6; v_call: TRBV29-1; d_call: TRBD1; cdr3_length: 12; cdr3_nt: TGCAGCGTTGGGACAGGAAATTCACCCCTCCACTTT; cdr3_aa: CSVGTGNSPLHF
clone_size: few; j_call: TRBJ2-1; v_call: TRBV7-9; d_call: TRBD2; cdr3_length: 16; cdr3_nt: TGTGCCAGCAGCCCGCCCGGGGTGTGGACTAGTAATGGGCAGTTCTTC; cdr3_aa: CASSPPGVWTSNGQFF
clone_size: few; j_call: TRBJ2-1; v_call: TRBV7-2; d_call: TRBD2; cdr3_length: 12; cdr3_nt: TGTGCCAGCAGCTTCCTAGCGGGTCAGCAGTTCTTC; cdr3_aa: CASSFLAGQQFF
clone_size: once; j_call: TRBJ2-7; v_call: TRBV7-9; d_call: -; cdr3_length: 14; cdr3_nt: TGTGCCAGCAGCTTCGGCCGGGACCCCTACGAGCAGTACTTC; cdr3_aa: CASSFGRDPYEQYF
clone_size: few; j_call: TRBJ2-1; v_call: TRBV20-1; d_call: TRBD2; cdr3_length: 18; cdr3_nt: TGCAGTGCTAGAGATACCCTAGCGGGAGGAATATCCTACAATGAGCAGTTCTTC; cdr3_aa: CSARDTLAGGISYNEQFF
clone_size: -; j_call: TRBJ1-2; v_call: TRBV29-1; d_call: -; cdr3_length: 17; cdr3_nt: TGCAGCGTTCCAGAAGAATTAGGCGGGGGTCGGAGCTATGGCTACACCTTC; cdr3_aa: CSVPEELGGGRSYGYTF
clone_size: -; j_call: TRBJ2-7; v_call: TRBV14; d_call: TRBD2; cdr3_length: 17; cdr3_nt: TGTGCCAGCAGCCCGCGTATCCCCAGCGGGGTCTGGCACGAGCAGTACTTC; cdr3_aa: CASSPRIPSGVWHEQYF
clone_size: -; j_call: TRBJ1-4; v_call: TRBV19; d_call: TRBD1; cdr3_length: 16; cdr3_nt: TGTGCCAGTAGTGCGGGACAGTGGGCGACTAATGAAAAACTGTTTTTT; cdr3_aa: CASSAGQWATNEKLFF
clone_size: -; j_call: TRBJ2-5; v_call: TRBV7-9; d_call: TRBD2; cdr3_length: 16; cdr3_nt: TGTGCCAGCAGCTTAGGGACTAGCGGGTTTATGGAGACCCAGTACTTC; cdr3_aa: CASSLGTSGFMETQYF
clone_size: -; j_call: TRBJ1-2; v_call: TRBV28; d_call: -; cdr3_length: 15; cdr3_nt: TGTGCCAGCAGTTCTAATCCGGGACCGCACTATGGCTACACCTTC; cdr3_aa: CASSSNPGPHYGYTF
clone_size: few; j_call: TRBJ2-7; v_call: TRBV20-1; d_call: TRBD2; cdr3_length: 15; cdr3_nt: TGCAGTGCTAGAGATTTCCCTAGCGGGGACTACGAGCAGTACTTC; cdr3_aa: CSARDFPSGDYEQYF
clone_size: -; j_call: TRBJ2-7; v_call: TRBV5-6; d_call: -; cdr3_length: 13; cdr3_nt: TGTGCCAGCAGCTTTACAGGGCTTCCCGAGCAGTACTTC; cdr3_aa: CASSFTGLPEQYF
clone_size: few; j_call: TRBJ2-3; v_call: TRBV20-1; d_call: TRBD2; cdr3_length: 16; cdr3_nt: TGCAGTGCTAGAGATACGGTAGCGGGAGGATCAGATACGCAGTATTTT; cdr3_aa: CSARDTVAGGSDTQYF
clone_size: once; j_call: TRBJ2-3; v_call: TRBV6-1; d_call: TRBD2; cdr3_length: 15; cdr3_nt: TGTGCCAGCAGTGTCCGGGCCTCGGGGGGAGATACGCAGTATTTT; cdr3_aa: CASSVRASGGDTQYF
clone_size: -; j_call: TRBJ1-4; v_call: TRBV6-5; d_call: -; cdr3_length: 15; cdr3_nt: TGTGCCAGCAGTTACTCGATCGGGATTAATGAAAAACTGTTTTTT; cdr3_aa: CASSYSIGINEKLFF
clone_size: -; j_call: TRBJ2-1; v_call: TRBV6-4; d_call: -; cdr3_length: 15; cdr3_nt: TGTGCCAGCAGTGACTCTAGCGGATCCTACAATGAGCAGTTCTTC; cdr3_aa: CASSDSSGSYNEQFF
clone_size: -; j_call: TRBJ2-5; v_call: TRBV7-2; d_call: TRBD1; cdr3_length: 14; cdr3_nt: TGTGCCAGCAGCAGCCGGACAGGGGCAGGGGCCCAGTACTTC; cdr3_aa: CASSSRTGAGAQYF
clone_size: -; j_call: TRBJ2-3; v_call: TRBV27; d_call: -; cdr3_length: 17; cdr3_nt: TGTGCCAGCAGTCCCCAGAAGGGCGGGGCTAACACAGATACGCAGTATTTT; cdr3_aa: CASSPQKGGANTDTQYF
clone_size: few; j_call: TRBJ1-5; v_call: TRBV6-6; d_call: TRBD1; cdr3_length: 15; cdr3_nt: TGTGCCAGCAGTTGGGGACAGGGAAATGGGGAGCCCCAGCATTTT; cdr3_aa: CASSWGQGNGEPQHF
clone_size: -; j_call: TRBJ2-5; v_call: TRBV3-1; d_call: -; cdr3_length: 16; cdr3_nt: TGTGCCAGCAGCCAAGATATCGGCTCGCTCTTGGAGACCCAGTACTTC; cdr3_aa: CASSQDIGSLLETQYF
clone_size: many; j_call: TRBJ2-1; v_call: TRBV29-1; d_call: -; cdr3_length: 14; cdr3_nt: TGCAGCGTTGGTCGACAGGTCGTCAACAATGAGCAGTTCTTC; cdr3_aa: CSVGRQVVNNEQFF